This entry is about one T cell receptor (beta chain). Its cognate antigen is unknown. This entry comes from a study of cytomegalovirus exposure and HLA in healthy donors. Whole-study findings and limits: With further analysis later on, most CMV-associated TCR beta chains appeared HLA-restricted.

Use of 60 Vbeta and 13 Jbeta primers characterized the PCR. Original methodology: A later analysis counted tens of millions of unique TCR beta chains, some 11 million shared. Repertoires were generated with immunoSEQ multiplex PCR, while TCRdb's copy carries only in-frame clones and drops some. V and J calls and clone size are given by that table; D and trimming were obtained from the DNA. This sample contains around 74,000 clones. V gave up 1 base and J gave up 6 bases, with 13 bases separating them. The CDR3 totals 14 residues. The germline gives CDR1 LNHNV, CDR2 YYDKDF (reference sequence). The chain recombines TRBV15 with TRBJ2-7, with D maybe TRBD1 (5 bases). The sample comprised PBMCs. This TCR derives from a man aged 25-45 years in good health and CMV-seronegative. The CDR3 coding sequence is TGTGCCACCAGCAGAGCCCCAGGGTTCGGCGAGCAGTACTTC. Amino acids: CATSRAPGFGEQYF.